Listed here are 9 T cell receptor beta chains from one sample, sequenced in a study of blood T cell repertoires in COVID-19. Libraries were prepared by immunoSEQ multiplex PCR; TCRdb keeps only in-frame clonotypes and omits some of them. The sample holds 120,000 or so clones, almost 90% seen once. The sample was peripheral blood. Every receptor here comes from a woman aged 60-70 years with COVID-19, enrolled during active disease.

J is TRBJ1-4 and V is TRBV3-1 (or the pseudogene TRBV3-2); 9 positions match TRBD1. Germline V gives CDR1 LGHDT, CDR2 YNNKEL (reference sequence). The CDR3 is 15 amino acids. V was pared by 1 base and J by 7 bases, with 4 bases of the junction left unmatched. The CDR3 reads CASSQAGQGSEKLFF. The CDR3 DNA sequence: TGTGCCAGCAGCCAAGCGGGACAGGGAAGTGAAAAACTGTTTTTT.

The chain uses TRBV19 and TRBJ1-2, with D hard to call. Germline CDR1 is LNHDA and CDR2 is SQIVND (reference sequence). The V gene lost 8 bases and the J gene lost 4 bases, with 14 bases spanning the gap. This CDR3 has 13 residues. CDR3 in DNA: TGTGCCAGTCTACGGGGATGGGCCTATGGCTACACCTTC. Translated, it gives CASLRGWAYGYTF.

The table lists this clone with a count of one. The chain uses TRBV9 and TRBJ1-1; D perhaps matches TRBD1 (6 bases). Trimming removed 2 bases at V and 3 bases at J, with 14 bases between. The germline V gene encodes CDR1 SGDLS and CDR2 YYNGEE. This CDR3 region has 15 residues. CDR3 residues: CASSVTGQGHTEAFF. CDR3 nucleotide sequence: TGTGCCAGCAGCGTTACAGGGCAGGGACACACTGAAGCTTTCTTT.

This chain joins TRBV5-5 and TRBJ1-4, with 7 bases fitting TRBD1. J gave up 3 bases and V 5 bases, and 4 bases lay outside the gene matches. Per the germline V gene, CDR1 is SGHKS and CDR2 is YYEKEE (reference sequence). CDR3 length equals 14 residues. CDR3 nucleotides: TGTGCCAGCAGATGGGACAGTTCTAATGAAAAACTGTTTTTT. Translation: CASRWDSSNEKLFF.

The V gene is TRBV6-5, the J gene TRBJ1-1; perhaps TRBD1 as D (6 bases). The CDR3 loop spans 14 amino acids. CDR1 is MNHEY, CDR2 SVGAGI, per germline. Trimming pared 5 bases from V and 3 bases from J, leaving 13 bases between. The CDR3 DNA follows: TGTGCCAGCAGTCTATTACAGGGTGACACTGAAGCTTTCTTT. Translating gives CASSLLQGDTEAFF.

The chain is built from TRBV5-1 and TRBJ1-2; D is perhaps TRBD1 (5 bases). Trimming shortened V by 3 bases and J by 6 bases, and 27 bases separated the two germline ends. CDR3 size: 18 residues. CDR1 is SGHRS and CDR2 is YFSETQ in the germline V gene. The CDR3 spells CASSSFEYYGQHADGYTF. Here the CDR3 DNA reads TGCGCCAGCAGCTCCTTCGAATATTACGGACAACATGCCGATGGCTACACCTTC.

CDR3: CASRPPGTAIPNEKLFF. The CDR3 nucleotides read TGTGCCAGCAGGCCCCCCGGGACAGCCATTCCTAATGAAAAACTGTTTTTT. The chain employs TRBV27 and TRBJ1-4; 7 bases map to TRBD1. This CDR3 contains 17 residues. Per the germline V gene, CDR1 is MNHEY and CDR2 is SMNVEV (reference sequence). V dropped 6 bases and J dropped 3; count of bases not matched to a gene: 13.

The chain has TRBV2 and TRBJ2-3; 7 bases match TRBD2. The CDR3 spans 15 residues. V gave up 7 bases and J gave up 0 bases; unmatched junction bases: 7. Germline CDR1 reads SNHLY; CDR2 reads FYNNEI. CDR3: CASTLRGGSTDTQYF. In DNA, the CDR3 is TGTGCCAGCACCCTCCGCGGGGGTAGCACAGATACGCAGTATTTT.

The chain joins TRBV19 to TRBJ2-7, with D possibly being TRBD2 (5 bases). Trimming took off 8 bases at V and 4 bases at J, with 15 bases between the two ends. Germline lookup yields CDR1 LNHDA and CDR2 SQIVND (reference sequence). The CDR3 is 13 amino acids. The CDR3 coding sequence is TGTGCCAGTTCATCAAGTCGGGGATACGAGCAGTACTTC. The encoded protein is CASSSSRGYEQYF. The variable domain in full, with the rest retrieved from reference TRBV19 and TRBJ2-7, is DGGITQSPKYLFRKEGQNVTLSCEQNLNHDAMYWYRQDPGQGLRLIYYSQIVNDFQKGDIAEGYSVSREKKESFPLTVTSAQKNPTAFYLCASSSSRGYEQYFGPGTRLTVT.